This T cell receptor (beta chain) derives from a study of response to subunit inactivated influenza vaccine. This clonotype was picked up many times. Its specificity is not known. The V gene end was trimmed by 6 bases and the J gene end by 4 bases; junction bases not matched to a gene: 7. The CDR3 extends over 15 amino acids. CDR1 and CDR2 (germline): MDHEN, SYDVKM. Study results and limitations: The study's authors posited that every seasonal influenza vaccination enlists few new T cells.

TCRdb reanalysed the RT-PCR reads using MiXCR and keeps one entry per CDR3 protein. The sample records 750,000 to 850,000 distinct CDR3 sequences, around 20% being singletons. This clonotype was sampled from a middle-aged man who received an inactivated influenza vaccine. This specimen consisted of PBMCs from blood, obtained 4 to 6 days after vaccination. V and J are TRBV28 and TRBJ1-1; TRBD1 matches at 11 bases. CDR3 DNA sequence: TGTGCCAGCAGCACCGGACAGGGGGCTTTCACTGAAGCTTTCTTT. Its translation is CASSTGQGAFTEAFF.